This T cell receptor (beta chain) emerged from a study of long-term antiretroviral therapy in people with HIV. Overall study: In the earliest collections, sampling predates the 2015 immediate-ART recommendation by about a decade. General study results and limits: Whereas controls had wider CDR3 length ranges, HIV repertoires had narrower ones.

Survey level was the resolution at which the v3.0 immunoSEQ assay ran. The study targeted about 40,000-50,000 T-cell genomes per sample in sequencing. Sequencing used immunoSEQ multiplex PCR; TCRdb keeps in-frame clones, though not all of them. This table holds about 28,000 clones, approximately 85% found once. With regard to this clone: Its antigen remains unidentified.

The sequences come from unsorted PBMCs, collected 3 years after starting antiretroviral therapy. The sequence came from a man in his forties or fifties with HIV.

CDR3 protein: CASSQGFRGSRNTGELFF. The DNA for the CDR3 is TGTGCCAGCAGCCAAGGTTTCAGGGGGTCTCGGAACACCGGGGAGCTGTTTTTT. The chain joins TRBV14 to TRBJ2-2, with 7 nucleotides matching TRBD1. The CDR3 length is 18 residues. The germline V gene has CDR1 SGHDN and CDR2 FVKESK. With 1 base clipped from V and 1 base from J, the junction kept 9 bases outside the gene matches. The full variable domain, its missing parts supplied by reference TRBV14 and TRBJ2-2, is EAGVTQFPSHSVIEKGQTVTLRCDPISGHDNLYWYRRVMGKEIKFLLHFVKESKQDESGMPNNRFLAERTGGTYSTLKVQPAELEDSGVYFCASSQGFRGSRNTGELFFGEGSRLTVL.